Included here is one TCR beta chain sequence, with context. Germline CDR1 and CDR2: SGHTA and FQGNSA. CDR3 size: 14 residues. Trimming pared 3 bases from V and 7 bases from J, leaving 15 bases between. The data were obtained in a study of T cells after yellow fever vaccination. From the 5' RACE reads, TCRdb called clonotypes with MiXCR, one entry per CDR3 protein. The sample consists of under 350,000 distinct CDR3 sequences, over 4% of them appearing once. The clonotype was recovered from a man between 18 and 35 years old who received the YFV17D yellow fever vaccine. Sequenced here: PBMCs, sampled 5 days after the yellow fever booster vaccination. The chain employs TRBV7-2 and TRBJ1-2; D gene uncertain. In DNA, the CDR3 is TGTGCCAGCAGCTTGAACGGGCCAGGCGGTGGCTACACCTTC. This codes for CASSLNGPGGGYTF.